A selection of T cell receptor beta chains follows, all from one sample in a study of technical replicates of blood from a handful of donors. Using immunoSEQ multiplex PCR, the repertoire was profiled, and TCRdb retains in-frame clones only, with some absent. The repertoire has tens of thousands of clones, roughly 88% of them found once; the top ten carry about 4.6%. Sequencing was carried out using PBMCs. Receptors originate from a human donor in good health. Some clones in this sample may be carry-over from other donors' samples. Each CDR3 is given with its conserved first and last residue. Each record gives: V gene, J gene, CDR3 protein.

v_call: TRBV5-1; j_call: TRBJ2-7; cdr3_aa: CASSSKTQEISYEQYF
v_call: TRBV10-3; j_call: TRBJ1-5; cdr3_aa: CAISELPRDQPQHF
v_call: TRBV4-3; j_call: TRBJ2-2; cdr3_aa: CASSRGTGGSGELFF
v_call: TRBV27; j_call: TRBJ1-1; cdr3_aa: CASSPGGQVGALRAFF
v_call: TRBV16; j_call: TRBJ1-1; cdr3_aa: CASSPNSKLGTEAFF
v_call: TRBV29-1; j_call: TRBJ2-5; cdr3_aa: CSVGWGREMETQYF
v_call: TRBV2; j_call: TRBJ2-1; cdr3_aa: CASSDGGREGSNEQFF
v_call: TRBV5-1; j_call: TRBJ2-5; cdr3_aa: CASSILAGGQETQYF
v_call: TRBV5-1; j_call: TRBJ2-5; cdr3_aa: CASSLTGVGGQETQYF
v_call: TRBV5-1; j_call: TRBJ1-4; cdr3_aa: CASSWGDREVEKLFF
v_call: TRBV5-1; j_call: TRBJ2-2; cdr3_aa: CASSPDLAGGLTGELFF
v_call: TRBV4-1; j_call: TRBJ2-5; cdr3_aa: CASSQLSGVETQYF
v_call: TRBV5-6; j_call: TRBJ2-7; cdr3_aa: CASSFGGEQYF
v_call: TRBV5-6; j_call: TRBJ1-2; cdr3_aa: CASSRQRGYTF
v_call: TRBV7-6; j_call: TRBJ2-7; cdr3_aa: CASSGTSGSYEQYF
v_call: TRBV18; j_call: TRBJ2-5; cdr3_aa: CASTAYQETQYF
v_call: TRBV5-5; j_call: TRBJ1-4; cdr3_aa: CASSQTGWGEKLFF
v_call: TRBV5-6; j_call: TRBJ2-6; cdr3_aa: CASSLRYRETGANVLTF
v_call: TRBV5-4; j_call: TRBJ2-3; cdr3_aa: CASRNPTSGGHGDTQYF
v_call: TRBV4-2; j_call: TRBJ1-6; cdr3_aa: CASSLGQGRNNSPLHF
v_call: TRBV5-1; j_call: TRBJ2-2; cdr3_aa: CASSLDASGGAVGELFF
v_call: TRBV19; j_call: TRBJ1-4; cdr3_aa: CASSIQGADEKLFF
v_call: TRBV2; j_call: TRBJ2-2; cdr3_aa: CASSDYFGASGGGGELFF
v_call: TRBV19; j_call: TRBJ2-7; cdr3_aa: CATSGQGVPYEQYF